This is a list of T cell receptor beta chains from one sample in a study of OX40 agonist ivuxolimab in advanced cancers. Sequenced by immunoSEQ multiplex PCR; TCRdb stores in-frame clones only, minus some. The table shows fewer than 85,000 clones, with 80% to 90% occurring only once. The sequencing here drew on CD4+ or CD8+ T cells sorted from blood, taken in a trial of the OX40 agonist ivuxolimab. The receptors were gathered from an adult with an advanced solid tumor such as melanoma, head and neck, liver or kidney cancer. Each CDR3 is given with its conserved first and last residue. A D gene is named only where the DNA matches it firmly. The size field is filled for only some rows; it gives once, few, many or a size class.

TRBJ2-2 | once | TRBD2 | TRBV7-9 | TGTGCCAGCAGCCCCCCTCGAGCGGGAGTCTTCACCGGGGAGCTGTTTTTT | CASSPPRAGVFTGELFF
TRBJ2-6 | . | TRBD1 | TRBV5-8 | TGTGCCAGCAGCTCGGGACAGGGGGCCCTCTCTGGGGCCAACGTCCTGACTTTC | CASSSGQGALSGANVLTF
TRBJ1-5 | . | . | TRBV2 | TGTGCCAGCAGTGACAGGGCTAGGAATCAGCCCCAGCATTTT | CASSDRARNQPQHF
TRBJ1-1 | . | . | TRBV5-4 | TGTGCCAGCAGCCCCTCGGGACACATGAACACTGAAGCTTTCTTT | CASSPSGHMNTEAFF
TRBJ2-7 | . | . | TRBV10-3 | TGTGCCATCCAGGGAGGGGTCCCGGGGGCCGAGCAGTACTTC | CAIQGGVPGAEQYF
TRBJ2-7 | . | . | TRBV4-1 | TGCGCCAGCAGCCAATTGGCTAGCGTTTCCTACGAGCAGTACTTC | CASSQLASVSYEQYF
TRBJ2-5 | few | . | TRBV27 | TGTGCCAGCAGTCCCGCGGGGACCAACCAAGAGACCCAGTACTTC | CASSPAGTNQETQYF
TRBJ2-5 | . | TRBD2 | TRBV28 | TGTGCCAGCAGTTGGGCTAGCGGGGGGAAGGGGGAGACCCAGTACTTC | CASSWASGGKGETQYF
TRBJ2-3 | . | . | TRBV2 | TGTGCCAGCAGTGAAGCGGGGGAGATGAGAGATACGCAGTATTTT | CASSEAGEMRDTQYF
TRBJ1-5 | . | TRBD1 | TRBV12-5 | TGTGCTAGTGGTTTGGTACTCGGCAGGGGGATGCGCCAGCCCCAGCATTTT | CASGLVLGRGMRQPQHF
TRBJ2-7 | . | TRBD2 | TRBV2 | TGTGCCAGCAGGCCCTCCGGGACTAGCGGACGGCAGTACTTC | CASRPSGTSGRQYF
TRBJ2-6 | . | TRBD2 | TRBV28 | TGTGCCAGCGCGGGAGGGGGCCCACCCTTGCGGGCCAACGTCCTGACTTTC | CASAGGGPPLRANVLTF
TRBJ1-2 | . | . | TRBV6-5 | TGTGCCAGCAGTTACTTAGGGCATGGCTACACCTTC | CASSYLGHGYTF
TRBJ1-6 | few | . | TRBV5-6 | TGTGCCAGCAGCGAACCCGGGCAGCACTCCAGTTCCCTCCACTTT | CASSEPGQHSSSLHF
TRBJ2-5 | . | TRBD2 | TRBV27 | TGTGCCAGCAGTCCCCTTGCTAGCGGGAGGGCCGGGGTGGAGACCCAGTACTTC | CASSPLASGRAGVETQYF
TRBJ1-1 | . | . | TRBV5-1 | TGCGCCAGCAGAGCAGCAGGGGAGGTCACTGAAGCTTTCTTT | CASRAAGEVTEAFF
TRBJ2-3 | few | . | TRBV10-3 | TGTGCCATCAGTGAGGTCATGAGCTCAGATACGCAGTATTTT | CAISEVMSSDTQYF
TRBJ1-2 | once | . | TRBV6-1 | TGTGCCAGCAGTGATTCGTGGGGTTACTATGGCTACACCTTC | CASSDSWGYYGYTF
TRBJ2-2 | once | . | TRBV5-1 | TGCGCCAGCAGCTTGACGGGGAGCACCGGGGAGCTGTTTTTT | CASSLTGSTGELFF
TRBJ1-2 | . | . | TRBV7-9 | TGTGCCAGCAGCCAGGACACTAGCTATGGCTACACCTTC | CASSQDTSYGYTF
TRBJ2-5 | . | . | TRBV9 | TGTGCCAGCAGCGTAAGGGCGGCCCCAGAGACCCAGTACTTC | CASSVRAAPETQYF
TRBJ1-1 | . | . | TRBV27 | TGTGCCAGCAGTTTACCCGGACGTCGTACAGCGTTCTTT | CASSLPGRRTAFF
TRBJ1-1 | . | TRBD1 | TRBV10-2 | TGCGCCAGCAGGAGGCTAGGACAGGGGGCCCTGAACACTGAAGCTTTCTTT | CASRRLGQGALNTEAFF
TRBJ1-3 | . | . | TRBV5-6 | TGTGCCACCAACGACGGACTTCCGAGCTCTGGAAACACCATATATTTT | CATNDGLPSSGNTIYF
TRBJ2-3 | . | . | TRBV11-2 | TGTGCCAGCAGCTTAGGTACGAGACTTACCACAGATACGCAGTATTTT | CASSLGTRLTTDTQYF
TRBJ2-1 | . | TRBD1 | TRBV5-1 | TGCGCCAGCAGCCAACGGACAGGGAGCTCCTACAATGAGCAGTTCTTC | CASSQRTGSSYNEQFF
TRBJ2-7 | . | TRBD1 | TRBV4-3 | TGCGCCAGCAGCCCTCGACAGGGAGTAGAGCAGTACTTC | CASSPRQGVEQYF
TRBJ1-2 | . | . | TRBV6-1 | TGTGCCAGCAGTGAAGGAGTTGACATCTATGGCTACACCTTC | CASSEGVDIYGYTF
TRBJ1-1 | . | TRBD1 | TRBV9 | TGTGCCAGCAACAGGGGGCTATGGGACACTGAAGCTTTCTTT | CASNRGLWDTEAFF
TRBJ2-3 | . | TRBD2 | TRBV11-2 | TGTGCCAGCAGCCCTTTAACTAGCGGGGGGGCTTGGACAGTTACGCAGTATTTT | CASSPLTSGGAWTVTQYF
TRBJ2-5 | . | . | TRBV6-5 | TGTGCCAGCAGTGCAGGACTGCAAGAGACCCAGTACTTC | CASSAGLQETQYF
TRBJ2-1 | . | TRBD1 | TRBV27 | TGTGCCAGCAGTTCTTTCGGGACAGGGCCCTCTGACGAGCAGTTCTTC | CASSSFGTGPSDEQFF
TRBJ1-3 | . | . | TRBV19 | TGTGCCAGTAGGAAATCCGGGACCTTACGTAGCACCATATATTTT | CASRKSGTLRSTIYF
TRBJ2-5 | . | . | TRBV9 | TGTGCCAGCAGCGTAGGTGGCCGGGACCAAGAGACCCAGTACTTC | CASSVGGRDQETQYF
TRBJ1-5 | . | . | TRBV4-2 | TGTGCCAGCAGCCAAGAAGCCCGGGGAGACGGCAATCAGCCCCAGCATTTT | CASSQEARGDGNQPQHF
TRBJ2-1 | . | TRBD2 | TRBV4-3 | TGCGCCAGCAGCGCAGCCGGCGGGAGGCTTGATAATGAGCAGTTCTTC | CASSAAGGRLDNEQFF
TRBJ2-7 | . | . | TRBV15 | TGTGCCACCAGTCTGCTCGTGACCTACGAGCAGTACTTC | CATSLLVTYEQYF
TRBJ1-5 | . | . | TRBV6-1 | TGTGCCAGCAGGGGGGGGGCCATAGGCAATCAGCCCCAGCATTTT | CASRGGAIGNQPQHF
TRBJ2-2 | . | TRBD2 | TRBV27 | TGTGCCAGCATGGGGGGTAGCGGGAGGTATGGCGGGGAGCTGTTTTTT | CASMGGSGRYGGELFF
TRBJ1-2 | . | . | TRBV18 | TGTGCCAGCTCACCCCAGTTGGAGGGTGGCTACACCTTC | CASSPQLEGGYTF
TRBJ1-2 | . | TRBD1 | TRBV19 | TGTGCCAGTAGTAGGACAGGGCGAGGCTACACCTTC | CASSRTGRGYTF
TRBJ1-1 | . | TRBD1 | TRBV28 | TGTGCCAGCAGTCCCGGAATATCACAGGGGGCCGATATGAACACTGAAGCTTTCTTT | CASSPGISQGADMNTEAFF
TRBJ2-2 | . | TRBD2 | TRBV19 | TGTGCCAGTAGTATAGGACCTAGCGGCGCGAACACCGGGGAGCTGTTTTTT | CASSIGPSGANTGELFF
TRBJ2-2 | . | . | TRBV11-3 | TGTGCCAGCTCCACCACTGGGGAGCTGTTTTTT | CASSTTGELFF
TRBJ1-5 | . | . | TRBV5-5 | TGTGCCAGCAGCTTAGGACAGAATCAGCCCCAGCATTTT | CASSLGQNQPQHF
TRBJ2-1 | . | . | TRBV6-5 | TGTGCCAGCAGTTACTTTAAGGGGAGCAATGAGCAGTTCTTC | CASSYFKGSNEQFF
TRBJ1-3 | few | . | TRBV7-3 | TGTGCCAGCAGCGATGGAAACACCATATATTTT | CASSDGNTIYF
TRBJ2-7 | . | . | TRBV19 | TGTGCCAGTAGTATGCTGGGCCAGGGCTCCTACGAGCAGTACTTC | CASSMLGQGSYEQYF
TRBJ2-7 | once | . | TRBV6-5 | TGTGCCAGCAGTTTCCAGGGAACTTACGAGCAGTACTTC | CASSFQGTYEQYF
TRBJ1-1 | . | . | TRBV30 | TGTGCCTGGAGTGTACGTTGGGGGGTCATGAACACTGAAGCTTTCTTT | CAWSVRWGVMNTEAFF
TRBJ2-2 | once | . | TRBV29-1 | TGCAGCGTTGACTCTCCCTCCGTCACCGGGGAGCTGTTTTTT | CSVDSPSVTGELFF